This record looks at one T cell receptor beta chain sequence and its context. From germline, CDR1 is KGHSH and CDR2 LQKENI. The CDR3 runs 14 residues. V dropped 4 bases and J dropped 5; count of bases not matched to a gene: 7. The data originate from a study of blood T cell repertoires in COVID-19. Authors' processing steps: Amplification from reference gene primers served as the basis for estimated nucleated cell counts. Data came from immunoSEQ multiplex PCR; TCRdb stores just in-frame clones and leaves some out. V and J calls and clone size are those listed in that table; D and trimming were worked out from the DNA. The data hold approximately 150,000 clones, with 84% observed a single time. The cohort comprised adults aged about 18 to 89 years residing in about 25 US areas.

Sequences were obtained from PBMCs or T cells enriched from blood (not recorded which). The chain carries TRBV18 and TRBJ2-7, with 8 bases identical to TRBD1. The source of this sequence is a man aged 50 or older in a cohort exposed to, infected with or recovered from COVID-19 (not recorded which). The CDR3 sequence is CASSRGQGSDEQYF. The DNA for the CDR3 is TGTGCCAGCTCACGCGGACAGGGCTCTGACGAGCAGTACTTC. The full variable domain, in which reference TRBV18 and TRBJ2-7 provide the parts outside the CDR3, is NAGVMQNPRHLVRRRGQEARLRCSPMKGHSHVYWYRQLPEEGLKFMVYLQKENIIDESGMPKERFSAEFPKEGPSILRIQQVVRGDSAAYFCASSRGQGSDEQYFGPGTRLTVT.